The 32 T cell receptor beta chains in this list originate from one sample, sequenced in a study of PD-1 blockade in classical Hodgkin lymphoma (dated by TCRdb to 2018 to 2021). The sample's time point, from its label and the paper: cycle 2 day 1 (C2D1) of nivolumab. Relapse after autologous stem cell transplantation had occurred in all trial patients, and cohorts A, B and C were distinguished by prior brentuximab vedotin exposure. Receptors were amplified or captured by the immunoSEQ multiplex PCR assay. TCRdb's version of the immuneACCESS table is confined to in-frame rearrangements and falls short of the full clone set. An unresolved V gene accounts for under half of the shortfall where checked; the remainder is of unknown origin. A total of approximately 19,000 clones appear in this sample, around 79% of them only once. 15% to 20% of the sample goes to the ten largest clones. This specimen was peripheral blood mononuclear cells (PBMCs), taken before the second cycle of nivolumab. These receptors all come from a human donor with classical Hodgkin lymphoma.

The chain recombines TRBV29-1 with TRBJ1-1; the D gene is possibly TRBD1 (6 bases). The germline V and J ends were trimmed by 7 bases and 0 bases, with 12 bases remaining between them. Germline loops: CDR1 SQVTM, CDR2 ANQGSEA. CDR3 size: 13 residues. The CDR3 spells CSAKTGMNTEAFF. CDR3 DNA: TGCAGCGCAAAAACAGGGATGAACACTGAAGCTTTCTTT.

The chain has TRBV7-9 and TRBJ2-1; 13 bases are shared with TRBD2. With V trimmed by 5 bases and J by 0 bases, 4 bases remained unmatched. From germline, CDR1 is SEHNR and CDR2 FQNEAQ (reference sequence). This CDR3 is built from 17 residues. The CDR3 DNA reads as TGTGCCAGCAGCCCTAGGACTAGCGGGAGCTCCTACAATGAGCAGTTCTTC. This codes for CASSPRTSGSSYNEQFF.

The table lists this clone with a few counts. The rearrangement uses TRBV9 and TRBJ1-1; tentatively, D is TRBD1 (5 bases). Germline V CDR1 and CDR2: SGDLS, YYNGEE. With 4 bases removed from V and 4 bases from J, the gap between germline ends came to 11 bases. CDR3 length: 13 residues. CDR3 region: CASSPPRGTEAFF. The CDR3 nucleotides are TGTGCCAGCAGCCCCCCGAGGGGCACTGAAGCTTTCTTT.

J is TRBJ1-2 and V is TRBV7-9, with unresolved D. Germline lookup yields CDR1 SEHNR and CDR2 FQNEAQ (reference sequence). This CDR3 has 16 amino acids. Trimming took 5 bases from V and 1 from J, leaving 17 bases between them. The CDR3 DNA reads as TGTGCCAGCAGCCCAGCAAACCCCTCGGTTAACTATGGCTACACCTTC. Protein sequence: CASSPANPSVNYGYTF.

The chain links TRBV6-5 to TRBJ1-2; 11 nucleotides line up with TRBD1. The CDR3 sequence is 15 residues long. V lost 6 bases and J lost 4; bases outside the gene matches: 7. Germline assignment: CDR1 MNHEY and CDR2 SVGAGI. In DNA form, the CDR3 reads TGTGCCAGCAGCAATGTGGGGACAGGGGGCTATGGCTACACCTTC. Residues: CASSNVGTGGYGYTF.

J is TRBJ2-7 and V is TRBV9; no clear D. The germline V gene has CDR1 SGDLS and CDR2 YYNGEE. V dropped 2 bases and J dropped 4 bases, with 16 bases sitting between them. This CDR3 has 15 residues. CDR3 sequence reads: CASSVDGSTVYEQYF. The CDR3 nucleotides read TGTGCCAGCAGCGTGGACGGGTCGACTGTGTACGAGCAGTACTTC.

The V and J genes are TRBV6-5 and TRBJ1-2, with unresolved D. The CDR3 totals 13 residues. Germline loops: CDR1 MNHEY, CDR2 SVGAGI. V was cut by 4 bases and J by 5 bases, with 11 bases left in between. In DNA form, the CDR3 reads TGTGCCAGCAGTTCAAAGCCTTTTTATGGCTACACCTTC. Residues: CASSSKPFYGYTF.

Only a few counts were recorded for this clone. This sequence joins TRBV7-2 and TRBJ2-5; D unresolved. This CDR3 spans 14 amino acids. Trimming took 0 bases from V and 4 from J, leaving 9 bases between them. CDR1 and CDR2 from the germline V gene are SGHTA and FQGNSA. The CDR3 nucleotides are TGTGCCAGCAGCTTAGCGGGAAGACGAGAGACCCAGTACTTC. Amino acids: CASSLAGRRETQYF.

The chain links TRBV5-1 to TRBJ1-4; no clear D gene. V was clipped by 0 bases and J by 5 bases, with 11 bases between them. Germline CDR1 and CDR2: SGHRS and YFSETQ. This CDR3 has 15 amino acids. The CDR3 sequence is CASSLGNHGNEKLFF. CDR3 bases: TGCGCCAGCAGCTTGGGGAACCATGGGAATGAAAAACTGTTTTTT.

This clone appeared once. The chain links TRBV2 to TRBJ2-3; 11 bases line up with TRBD1. The germline gives CDR1 SNHLY, CDR2 FYNNEI. V trimming: 8 bases; J trimming: 5 bases; junction bases outside the gene matches: 12. This CDR3 contains 16 residues. The CDR3 sequence: CASGQGDRGVEDTQYF. Here the CDR3 DNA reads TGTGCCAGCGGCCAAGGGGACAGGGGGGTAGAAGATACGCAGTATTTT.

The chain carries TRBV5-6 and TRBJ1-1; 10 bases fit TRBD1. The germline V gene has CDR1 SGHDT and CDR2 YYEEEE. Trimming cost V 0 bases and J 5 bases; bases outside gene matches: 1. The CDR3 is made up of 14 amino acids. CDR3 loop: CASSLGDRGTEAFF. For the CDR3, the DNA is TGTGCCAGCAGCTTGGGGGACAGGGGTACTGAAGCTTTCTTT. Full variable domain (missing parts from reference TRBV5-6 and TRBJ1-1): DAGVTQSPTHLIKTRGQQVTLRCSPKSGHDTVSWYQQALGQGPQFIFQYYEEEERQRGNFPDRFSGHQFPNYSSELNVNALLLGDSALYLCASSLGDRGTEAFFGQGTRLTVV.

This clone has a handful of counts. This chain links TRBV10-3 with TRBJ2-1, with 9 nucleotides matching TRBD1. J lost 6 bases, V lost 6 bases, and 6 bases had no gene match. Germline lookup yields CDR1 ENHRY and CDR2 SYGVKD. This CDR3 is 14 amino acids long. The CDR3 region has the DNA TGTGCCATCAGGGACAGGGGACCCCCCAATGAGCAGTTCTTC. This gives the protein CAIRDRGPPNEQFF.

CDR3: CASSLTPGLDRGGYTF. For the CDR3, the DNA is TGTGCCAGCAGCTTAACGCCGGGTCTTGATCGGGGGGGCTACACCTTC. The chain employs TRBV7-3 and TRBJ1-2, with a possible D match to TRBD1 (5 bases). The V and J ends lost 0 bases and 8 bases respectively, with 19 bases between them. CDR1 SGHTA and CDR2 FQGTGA come from the germline V gene. The CDR3 loop spans 16 amino acids. The full variable domain, its missing parts supplied by reference TRBV7-3 and TRBJ1-2, is GAGVSQTPSNKVTEKGKYVELRCDPISGHTALYWYRQSLGQGPEFLIYFQGTGAADDSGLPNDRFFAVRPEGSVSTLKIQRTERGDSAVYLCASSLTPGLDRGGYTFGSGTRLTVV.

The chain joins TRBV29-1 to TRBJ2-1, with TRBD1 identical over 9 bases. This CDR3 region has 13 residues. The V and J ends lost 7 bases and 8 bases, in that order; junction bases with no gene match: 9. Germline V CDR1 and CDR2: SQVTM, ANQGSEA. CDR3 bases: TGCAGCGCGGACCCGGACAGGGGCGATGAGCAGTTCTTC. The encoded protein is CSADPDRGDEQFF.

CDR3 protein: CASSGGGRPNYGYTF. The CDR3 region has the DNA TGTGCCAGCAGTGGAGGAGGAAGGCCCAACTATGGCTACACCTTC. This chain links TRBV6-1 with TRBJ1-2; D gene unclear. Trimming took off 4 bases at V and 2 bases at J, with 14 bases between the two ends. The CDR3 is made up of 15 amino acids. Germline-derived CDR1 and CDR2 are MNHNS and SASEGT.

The V call is TRBV2, the J call TRBJ2-4, with TRBD2 matching 13 bases. J gave up 3 bases and V 2 bases, and 10 bases lay outside the gene matches. This CDR3 has 19 residues. Looked up from germline, CDR1 is SNHLY and CDR2 is FYNNEI. The CDR3 sequence: CASSEFGLAGVRGKNIQYF. CDR3 in DNA: TGTGCCAGCAGTGAATTCGGACTAGCGGGAGTGCGGGGCAAAAACATTCAGTACTTC.

In its sample, this clone was seen once. The chain uses TRBV5-5 and TRBJ2-2, with TRBD2 matching over 7 bases. CDR3 length: 15 residues. J was trimmed by 5 bases and V by 2 bases; bases with no gene match: 6. CDR1 and CDR2 from the germline V gene are SGHKS and YYEKEE (reference sequence). Here the CDR3 reads CASSFVGGRTGELFF. CDR3 bases: TGTGCCAGCAGCTTTGTGGGAGGGAGAACCGGGGAGCTGTTTTTT.

This clone turned up a few times. Different DNA sequences within this sample yield the same CDR3. The chain is built from TRBV7-2 and TRBJ2-7, with D hard to call. V was pared by 5 bases and J by 2 bases, with 7 bases between. Germline V gives CDR1 SGHTA, CDR2 FQGNSA. CDR3 length: 12 residues. The CDR3 coding sequence is TGTGCCAGCAGCCCCTTTGCCTACGAGCAGTACTTC. Amino acid sequence: CASSPFAYEQYF. Full variable domain (rest looked up from reference TRBV7-2 and TRBJ2-7): GAGVSQSPSNKVTEKGKDVELRCDPISGHTALYWYRQSLGQGLEFLIYFQGNSAPDKSGLPSDRFSAERTGGSVSTLTIQRTQQEDSAVYLCASSPFAYEQYFGPGTRLTVT.

The genes are TRBV6-5 and TRBJ2-7; weak D call: TRBD2 (6 bases). Germline values: CDR1 MNHEY, CDR2 SVGAGI. V lost 7 bases, J lost 6 bases, and 16 bases lay in between. There are 13 residues in the CDR3. Here the CDR3 DNA reads TGTGCCAGCACCCGACTAGAGGCAGGCGAGCAGTACTTC. This sequence encodes CASTRLEAGEQYF.

The CDR3 DNA reads TGTGCCAGCAGCTTGACAGGGGCGGCTTTCTTT. Encoded protein: CASSLTGAAFF. V usage is TRBV5-5 and J usage is TRBJ1-1, with 7 bases that match TRBD1. Unmatched junction bases numbered 2, after V lost 1 base and J lost 11 bases. CDR1 is SGHKS and CDR2 is YYEKEE in the germline V gene (reference sequence). CDR3 size: 11 residues.

This clone was found a few times. The rearrangement joins TRBV6-6 to TRBJ2-7, with D hard to call. The V end was cut by 4 bases, the J end by 6 bases, with 22 bases between. The germline V gene encodes CDR1 MNHNY and CDR2 SVGAGI (reference sequence). CDR3 size: 16 residues. CDR3 amino acids: CASSSQKAPPTFEQYF. The CDR3 bases are TGTGCCAGCAGTTCCCAGAAGGCCCCTCCTACCTTCGAGCAGTACTTC.

The V and J genes are TRBV6-1 and TRBJ2-1; D possibly matches TRBD1 or TRBD2 (6 bases each). Germline-derived CDR1 and CDR2 are MNHNS and SASEGT. This CDR3 is 13 amino acids long. Deletions cut 6 bases from V and 3 bases from J, with 9 bases between. In DNA, the CDR3 is TGTGCCAGCAGCGAGGGGGGCTACAATGAGCAGTTCTTC. Amino acids: CASSEGGYNEQFF.

This chain uses TRBV6-4 with TRBJ2-3; 13 nucleotides line up with TRBD2. Germline values: CDR1 MRHNA, CDR2 SNTAGT. The CDR3 runs to 15 residues. The V gene end was trimmed by 2 bases and the J gene end by 5 bases; junction bases not matched to a gene: 1. The CDR3 region has the DNA TGTGCCAGCAGTGACGGACTAGCGGGAGTAGATACGCAGTATTTT. Translation gives CASSDGLAGVDTQYF.

The chain couples TRBV4-3 to TRBJ2-3, with D tentatively TRBD1 (7 bases). The germline V gene has CDR1 LGHNA and CDR2 YSLEER. This CDR3 spans 18 amino acids. Trimming pared 0 bases from V and 0 bases from J, leaving 16 bases between. Written as DNA, the CDR3 is TGCGCCAGCAGCCAAGAGGGCGCCAGGGGGGTTAGCACAGATACGCAGTATTTT. Protein product: CASSQEGARGVSTDTQYF.

Concerning this clone: One end of the junction is discordant with germline, which a read error may explain. The V call is TRBV10-3, the J call TRBJ1-1; D perhaps matches TRBD1 (5 bases). This CDR3 contains 14 residues. CDR1 is ENHRY and CDR2 is SYGVKD in the germline V gene. Here the CDR3 reads CTITPDRRNTEAFF. The CDR3 DNA reads TGTACCATCACGCCTGACAGAAGGAACACTGAAGCTTTCTTT.

V is TRBV6-1 and J is TRBJ1-6, with unresolved D. Germline CDR1 and CDR2: MNHNS and SASEGT. V lost 4 bases and J 7 bases, leaving 5 bases between the germline ends. This CDR3 has 12 amino acids. The CDR3 spells CASSVYNSPLHF. CDR3 coding DNA: TGTGCCAGCAGTGTGTACAATTCACCCCTCCACTTT.

The chain uses TRBV21-1 and TRBJ2-7. TRBV21-1 is an annotated pseudogene. CDR3 length equals 15 residues. CDR3 nucleotides: TGTGCCAGCAGCAAAGAAGTGAGGGGCCACTACGAGCAGTACTTC. It is translated as CASSKEVRGHYEQYF.

The chain has TRBV30 and TRBJ2-7; maybe TRBD1 (6 bases). The CDR3 runs to 14 residues. V dropped 4 bases and J dropped 3 bases, with 16 bases sitting between them. Germline V lookup: CDR1 GTSNPN, CDR2 SVGIG (reference sequence). The DNA of the CDR3 is TGTGCCTGGATGGCAAGGGGGACACACTACGAGCAGTACTTC. It encodes CAWMARGTHYEQYF.

This clone is labeled as large. The V call is TRBV4-2, the J call TRBJ1-1, with 8 bases identical to TRBD1. The CDR3 totals 15 residues. CDR1 is LGHNA, CDR2 YNFKEQ, per germline. V lost 4 bases, J lost 2 bases, and 6 bases stayed unmatched. This CDR3 is CASSRGTGQNTEAFF. The CDR3 region has the DNA TGTGCCAGCAGCCGGGGGACAGGACAAAACACTGAAGCTTTCTTT.

The genes are TRBV19 and TRBJ1-2; D remains ambiguous. Germline lookup yields CDR1 LNHDA and CDR2 SQIVND (reference sequence). Trimming cost V 6 bases and J 3 bases, with 8 bases left between them. This CDR3 comprises 12 residues. The CDR3 here is CASSVGDYGYTF. Here the CDR3 DNA reads TGTGCCAGTAGCGTCGGGGACTATGGCTACACCTTC.

In this sample, this clone turned up a few times. CDR3 DNA sequence: TGTGCCAGCAGCTTAAACGAGAATTCACCCCTCCACTTT. Translation: CASSLNENSPLHF. V gene TRBV7-7 combines with J gene TRBJ1-6; D is unresolved. Germline V lookup: CDR1 SSHAT, CDR2 FNYEAQ (reference sequence). The CDR3 loop spans 13 amino acids. V dropped 2 bases and J dropped 7 bases, with 6 bases sitting between them.

V is TRBV5-1 and J is TRBJ2-3, with D perhaps matching TRBD1 (6 bases). Germline CDR1 reads SGHRS; CDR2 reads YFSETQ. CDR3 size: 20 residues. V gave up 0 bases and J gave up 2 bases, with 25 bases separating them. The CDR3 bases are TGCGCCAGCAGCTTGGCCGCAGCCACAGGGTTAGTAGGGCACACAGATACGCAGTATTTT. Translation gives CASSLAAATGLVGHTDTQYF.